The 6 T cell receptor beta chains below come from one sample, sequenced in a study of long-term antiretroviral therapy in people with HIV. The immunoSEQ assay was v3.0, run at survey level. Data came from immunoSEQ multiplex PCR; TCRdb stores just in-frame clones and leaves some out. The sample lists 42,000 or so clones, 86% occurring once. The sample here was unsorted PBMCs, taken 0.1 years before starting antiretroviral therapy. Receptors were obtained from a woman in her forties or fifties with HIV.

The V and J genes are TRBV13 and TRBJ2-2; D unclear. Germline CDR1 is PRHDT and CDR2 is FYEKMQ (reference sequence). The CDR3 is 11 residues long. The V gene lost 1 base and the J gene lost 9 bases, with 3 bases spanning the gap. CDR3 in DNA: TGTGCCAGCAGCTTAGCCCGGGAGCTGTTTTTT. Protein: CASSLARELFF. Supplemented by reference TRBV13 and TRBJ2-2, the full variable domain reads AAGVIQSPRHLIKEKRETATLKCYPIPRHDTVYWYQQGPGQDPQFLISFYEKMQSDKGSIPDRFSAQQFSDYHSELNMSSLELGDSALYFCASSLARELFFGEGSRLTVL.

This chain connects TRBV6-1 to TRBJ1-6, with D unclear. The germline V gene has CDR1 MNHNS and CDR2 SASEGT. CDR3 length: 14 amino acids. V was shortened by 4 bases and J by 1 base, with 5 bases between the two germline ends. This CDR3 reads CASSARSYNSPLHF. In nucleotides, the CDR3 is TGTGCCAGCAGTGCCAGGTCCTATAATTCACCCCTCCACTTT.

V usage is TRBV7-9 and J usage is TRBJ1-1, with TRBD1 matching over 8 bases. This CDR3 contains 14 residues. The ends lost 0 bases at V and 9 bases at J; junction bases unmatched: 6. Germline-derived CDR1 and CDR2 are SEHNR and FQNEAQ (reference sequence). In DNA form, the CDR3 reads TGTGCCAGCAGCTTAGCCACGGGACAGGAGAAAGCTTTCTTT. Protein: CASSLATGQEKAFF. Full variable domain (outside the CDR3, taken from reference TRBV7-9 and TRBJ1-1): DTGVSQNPRHKITKRGQNVTFRCDPISEHNRLYWYRQTLGQGPEFLTYFQNEAQLEKSRLLSDRFSAERPKGSFSTLEIQRTEQGDSAMYLCASSLATGQEKAFFGQGTRLTVV.

The chain combines TRBV7-8 with TRBJ1-1; D gene ambiguous. Germline CDR1 is SGHVS and CDR2 is FQNEAQ. V was shortened by 2 bases and J by 6 bases, with 7 bases between the two germline ends. The CDR3 is 12 amino acids. This chain's CDR3 is CASSLRTSEAFF. CDR3 DNA sequence: TGTGCCAGCAGCTTAAGGACGTCTGAAGCTTTCTTT.

This rearrangement joins TRBV5-4 to TRBJ1-3; 7 bases align to TRBD1. The CDR3 contains 18 residues. The germline CDR1 and CDR2 sequences are SGHNT and YYREEE (reference sequence). The junction had 15 bases not matched to a gene; V was cut back by 4 bases and J by 2 bases. This chain's CDR3 is CASSVGSRGSTTGNTIYF. The CDR3 DNA reads TGTGCCAGCAGCGTAGGGTCCAGGGGGTCGACTACTGGAAACACCATATATTTT. Drawing the rest from reference TRBV5-4 and TRBJ1-3, the complete variable domain is ETGVTQSPTHLIKTRGQQVTLRCSSQSGHNTVSWYQQALGQGPQFIFQYYREEENGRGNFPPRFSGLQFPNYSSELNVNALELDDSALYLCASSVGSRGSTTGNTIYFGEGSWLTVV.

The J gene is TRBJ2-3, the V gene TRBV6-4, with 8 nucleotides matching TRBD2. V lost 8 bases and J lost 4; bases outside the gene matches: 8. Germline V gene sequence: CDR1 MRHNA, CDR2 SNTAGT. This CDR3 contains 14 residues. CDR3 sequence: CASHGGGAADTQYF. As DNA, the CDR3 is TGTGCCAGCCACGGGGGGGGAGCCGCAGATACGCAGTATTTT.